The 6 T cell receptor beta chains given below trace back to one sample, sequenced in a study of Graves' ophthalmopathy and Graves' hyperthyroidism. RNA served as the template for amplifying TCR beta CDR3 regions. RT-PCR in the first round used HTBI primers; a second-round multiplex PCR followed. Via MiXCR, TCRdb re-called the multiplex PCR reads, giving one row per CDR3 protein. The repertoire has some 410,000 distinct CDR3 sequences, around 20% of them found once; the top ten carry roughly 3.2%. Sequenced input: peripheral blood. Source of these receptors: a young woman with stable Graves' hyperthyroidism.

The chain recombines TRBV28 with TRBJ1-1; D is unclear. Germline values: CDR1 MDHEN, CDR2 SYDVKM. The germline V and J ends were trimmed by 3 bases and 6 bases, with 5 bases remaining between them. The CDR3 sequence is 11 residues long. CDR3 in DNA: TGTGCCAGCAGTTTGTTCGCTGAAGCTTTCTTT. Translating gives CASSLFAEAFF.

This clonotype was found many times. The CDR3 coding sequence is TGTGCCAGCAGTTTAGTGGGGCTTTCTAACTATGGCTACACCTTC. It specifies CASSLVGLSNYGYTF. The chain couples TRBV12-3 or TRBV12-4 to TRBJ1-2; D possibly corresponds to TRBD1 (5 bases). The length of the CDR3 is 15 residues. Trimming took off 1 base at V and 0 bases at J, with 9 bases between the two ends.

This chain joins TRBV7-6 and TRBJ1-1; perhaps TRBD1 as D (5 bases). Trimming took 1 base from V and 7 from J, leaving 10 bases between them. The germline V gene has CDR1 SGHVS and CDR2 FNYEAQ. The CDR3 covers 13 residues. CDR3 coding DNA: TGTGCCAGCAGCTTAGGGGTAGGGGATGAAGCTTTCTTT. Protein: CASSLGVGDEAFF.

This clonotype was seen repeatedly, ten times or more. CDR3 loop: CASSSRGYQPQHF. The CDR3 DNA reads as TGTGCCAGCAGTTCAAGGGGTTATCAGCCCCAGCATTTT. The chain carries TRBV28 and TRBJ1-5, with D possibly matching TRBD1 (5 bases). The CDR3 has 13 residues. The germline gives CDR1 MDHEN, CDR2 SYDVKM. Trimming removed 4 bases at V and 5 bases at J, with 9 bases between.

A note on this clonotype: Likely a read error: the CDR3 ends without its conserved phenylalanine or tryptophan. The chain joins TRBV20-1 to TRBJ1-1, with D hard to call. Trimming took off 3 bases at V and 1 base at J, with 6 bases between the two ends. The V gene's germline CDR1 is DFQATT and CDR2 SNEGSKA (reference sequence). This CDR3 contains 12 residues. This CDR3 reads CSARDPNTEAFL. Written as DNA, the CDR3 is TGCAGTGCTAGGGACCCGAACACTGAAGCTTTCCTT.

This clonotype was observed at least ten times. The chain employs TRBV10-3 and TRBJ2-5; TRBD1 matches at 10 bases. Germline V gene lookup returns CDR1 ENHRY and CDR2 SYGVKD. The CDR3 has 15 residues. The trim removed 6 bases at V and 2 bases at J, leaving 6 bases unmatched. CDR3 region: CAISKTGGRQETQYF. CDR3 nucleotide sequence: TGTGCCATCAGCAAGACAGGGGGCAGGCAAGAGACCCAGTACTTC.